This TCR beta chain comes out of a study of cytomegalovirus exposure and HLA in healthy donors. The germline V and J ends were trimmed by 1 base and 6 bases, with 9 bases remaining between them. The germline V gene encodes CDR1 SGHVS and CDR2 FQNEAQ. This CDR3 has 14 residues. Study-wide points: HLA allele associations emerged for around 16,000 TCR beta sequences in a later analysis, at 0.05 false discovery rate. Being indistinguishable, some V segments were excluded, TRBV6-2 and TRBV6-3 among them. A later analysis linked a missense variant in DCLRE1C to the trimming of TCR beta V and J genes. Cytomegalovirus association was listed for around 170 TCR beta chains.

Use of 60 Vbeta and 13 Jbeta primers characterized the PCR. TCRdb's table, derived via immunoSEQ multiplex PCR, lists solely in-frame clones and lacks some. The sample has over 150,000 clones; 80% are singletons. Notes on this clone: Its antigen is unidentified.

Sequencing was carried out using PBMCs. The receptor was derived from a woman aged 50 to 65 in good health and CMV-seropositive. The chain recombines TRBV7-8 with TRBJ2-2, with no clear D. CDR3 nucleotide sequence: TGTGCCAGCAGCTTAGGGGCATTGGCCGGGGAGCTGTTTTTT. Protein sequence: CASSLGALAGELFF.